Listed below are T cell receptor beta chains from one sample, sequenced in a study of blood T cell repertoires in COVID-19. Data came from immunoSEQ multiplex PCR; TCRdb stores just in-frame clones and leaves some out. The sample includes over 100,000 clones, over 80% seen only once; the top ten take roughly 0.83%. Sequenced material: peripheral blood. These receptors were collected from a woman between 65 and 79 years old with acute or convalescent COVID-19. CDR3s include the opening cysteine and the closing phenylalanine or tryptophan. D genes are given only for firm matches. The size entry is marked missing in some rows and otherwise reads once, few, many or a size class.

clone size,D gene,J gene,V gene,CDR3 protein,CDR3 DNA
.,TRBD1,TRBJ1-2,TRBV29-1,CSARTGQANYGYTF,TGCAGCGCCCGGACGGGACAGGCTAACTATGGCTACACCTTC
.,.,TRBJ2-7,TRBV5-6,CASSLLGDYSGGGDEQYF,TGTGCCAGCAGCTTACTGGGAGACTATTCTGGCGGTGGCGACGAGCAGTACTTC
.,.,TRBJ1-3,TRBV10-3,CAISESRITIYF,TGTGCCATCAGTGAGTCGAGGATCACCATATATTTT
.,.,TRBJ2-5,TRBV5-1,CASSAGVQETQYF,TGCGCCAGCTCGGCCGGAGTCCAAGAGACCCAGTACTTC
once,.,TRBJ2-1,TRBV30,CAWSVETLSYNEQFF,TGTGCCTGGAGTGTGGAGACTCTTTCCTACAATGAGCAGTTCTTC
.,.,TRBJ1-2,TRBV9,CASSVGANYGYTF,TGTGCCAGCAGCGTAGGTGCGAACTATGGCTACACCTTC
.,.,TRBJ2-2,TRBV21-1,CASSKASPRQVSSGRAPNTGELFF,TGTGCCAGCAGCAAAGCCAGTCCGAGACAGGTCTCTAGCGGGAGGGCCCCGAACACCGGGGAGCTGTTTTTT
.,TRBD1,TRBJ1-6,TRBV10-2,CASSDRDRGTSNSPLHF,TGCGCCAGCAGTGACCGGGACAGGGGAACCTCGAATTCACCCCTCCACTTT
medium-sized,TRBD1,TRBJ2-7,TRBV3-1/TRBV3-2,CASSRTGGYEQYF,TGTGCCAGCAGCAGGACAGGGGGCTACGAGCAGTACTTC
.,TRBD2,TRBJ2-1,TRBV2,CASSPSGSYNEQFF,TGTGCCAGCAGTCCTAGCGGGTCGTACAATGAGCAGTTCTTC
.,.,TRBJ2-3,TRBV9,CASSRVTDTQYF,TGTGCCAGCTCGCGGGTCACAGATACGCAGTATTTT
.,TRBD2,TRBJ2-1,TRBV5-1,CASTARGGGEQFF,TGCGCCAGCACAGCACGGGGGGGAGGTGAGCAGTTCTTC
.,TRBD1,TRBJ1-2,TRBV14,CASSRQGARDGGYTF,TGTGCCAGCAGCCGACAGGGGGCAAGGGATGGTGGCTACACCTTC
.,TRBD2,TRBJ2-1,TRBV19,CASSGTSRNEQFF,TGTGCCAGTAGTGGGACTAGCCGAAATGAGCAGTTCTTC
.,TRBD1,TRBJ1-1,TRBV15,CATSRDRRVEAFF,TGTGCCACCAGCAGGGACAGGCGGGTTGAAGCTTTCTTT
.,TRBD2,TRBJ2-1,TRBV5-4,CARSLGGLAGDNEQFF,TGTGCCCGCAGCTTGGGGGGACTAGCGGGGGACAATGAGCAGTTCTTC
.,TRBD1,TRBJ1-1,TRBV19,CAANRDRRNTEAFF,TGTGCCGCCAACCGGGACAGGAGGAACACTGAAGCTTTCTTT
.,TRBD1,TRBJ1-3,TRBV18,CASSQGAENTIYF,TGTGCCAGCTCACAGGGGGCGGAAAACACCATATATTTT
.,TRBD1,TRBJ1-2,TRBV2,CASSAPGQGARNGYTF,TGTGCCAGCAGCGCCCCGGGACAGGGGGCGAGGAATGGCTACACCTTC
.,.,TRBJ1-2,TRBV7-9,CASSLDNHYGYTF,TGTGCCAGCAGCTTGGACAACCACTATGGCTACACCTTC
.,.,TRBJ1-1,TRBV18,CASSPGRSLTPEAFF,TGTGCCAGCTCACCGGGGCGGTCCCTGACCCCTGAAGCTTTCTTT
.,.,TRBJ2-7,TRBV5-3,CARRDQGPYEQYF,TGTGCCAGAAGAGATCAGGGCCCCTACGAGCAGTACTTC
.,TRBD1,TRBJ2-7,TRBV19,CASSSRDRDYEQYF,TGTGCCAGTAGTAGCCGGGACAGGGACTACGAGCAGTACTTC
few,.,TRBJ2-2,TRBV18,CASSPRRQLNTGELFF,TGTGCCAGCTCACCAAGGCGGCAGTTGAACACCGGGGAGCTGTTTTTT
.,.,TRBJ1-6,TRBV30,CAWSTGANNSPLHF,TGTGCCTGGAGTACAGGTGCAAATAATTCACCCCTCCACTTT
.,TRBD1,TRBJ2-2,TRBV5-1,CASSLGFRDRGAGELFF,TGCGCCAGCAGCTTGGGGTTCCGGGACAGAGGCGCCGGGGAGCTGTTTTTT
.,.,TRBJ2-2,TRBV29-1,CSARQGGRGELFF,TGCAGCGCTCGACAGGGAGGTCGAGGGGAGCTGTTTTTT
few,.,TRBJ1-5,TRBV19,CASSMGAHYSNQPQHF,TGTGCCAGTAGTATGGGGGCACATTATAGCAATCAGCCCCAGCATTTT
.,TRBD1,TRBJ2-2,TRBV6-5,CASSYGTVLTGELFF,TGTGCCAGCAGTTACGGGACAGTACTCACCGGGGAGCTGTTTTTT
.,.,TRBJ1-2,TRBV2,CASSEDGRGDGYTF,TGTGCCAGCAGTGAAGACGGGCGCGGGGACGGCTACACCTTC
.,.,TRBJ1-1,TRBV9,CASSGTVNTEAFF,TGTGCCAGCAGCGGGACAGTGAACACTGAAGCTTTCTTT
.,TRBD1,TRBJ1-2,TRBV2,CASSEGQHYGYTF,TGTGCCAGCAGTGAGGGACAGCACTATGGCTACACCTTC
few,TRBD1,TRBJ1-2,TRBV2,CASSELHPSTGGYGYTF,TGTGCCAGCAGTGAACTCCACCCCTCGACAGGGGGGTATGGCTACACCTTC
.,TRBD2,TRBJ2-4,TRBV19,CATRGRVRGIQYF,TGTGCCACCCGAGGGAGGGTAAGGGGCATTCAGTACTTC
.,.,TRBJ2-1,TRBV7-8,CASSLAGGTQFF,TGTGCCAGCAGCTTAGCGGGAGGAACCCAGTTCTTC
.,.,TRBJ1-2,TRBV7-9,CASSSTEAGYTF,TGTGCCAGCAGCTCGACAGAGGCTGGCTACACCTTC
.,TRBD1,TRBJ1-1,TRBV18,CASSPDTGGMNTEAFF,TGTGCCAGCTCACCAGATACAGGGGGCATGAACACTGAAGCTTTCTTT
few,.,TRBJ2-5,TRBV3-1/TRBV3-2,CASSQGPERGETQYF,TGTGCCAGCAGCCAAGGGCCTGAGAGGGGGGAGACCCAGTACTTC
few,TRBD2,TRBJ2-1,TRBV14,CASSHLGGYNEQFF,TGTGCCAGCAGCCATTTGGGGGGGTACAATGAGCAGTTCTTC
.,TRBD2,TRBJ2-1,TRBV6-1,CASSDSGGWEFF,TGTGCCAGCAGTGATAGCGGGGGCTGGGAGTTCTTC
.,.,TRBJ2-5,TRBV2,CASSEAVDLETQYF,TGTGCCAGCAGTGAAGCCGTGGACTTAGAGACCCAGTACTTC
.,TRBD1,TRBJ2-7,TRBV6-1,CASSDAPGQGASEQYF,TGTGCCAGCAGTGACGCTCCGGGACAGGGGGCTAGCGAGCAGTACTTC
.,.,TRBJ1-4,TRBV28,CASSPQGRLVYEKLFF,TGTGCCAGCAGTCCCCAGGGGCGTCTGGTTTATGAAAAACTGTTTTTT
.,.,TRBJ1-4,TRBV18,CASSPPPGGAKLFF,TGTGCCAGCTCACCACCGCCCGGGGGGGCGAAACTGTTTTTT
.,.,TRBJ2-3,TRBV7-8,CASSLISTDTQYF,TGTGCCAGCAGCTTAATAAGCACAGATACGCAGTATTTT
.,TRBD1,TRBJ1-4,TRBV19,CATQDRGRGNEKLFF,TGTGCCACTCAGGACAGGGGGCGCGGAAATGAAAAACTGTTTTTT
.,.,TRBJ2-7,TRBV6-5,CASSSDRYSYEQYF,TGTGCCAGCAGTTCCGACAGGTACTCCTACGAGCAGTACTTC
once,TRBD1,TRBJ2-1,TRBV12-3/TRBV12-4,CASRQGGGNEQFF,TGTGCCAGCAGACAGGGGGGTGGGAATGAGCAGTTCTTC
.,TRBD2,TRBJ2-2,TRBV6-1,CASSEREGGTGELFF,TGTGCCAGCAGTGAGAGGGAGGGAGGAACCGGGGAGCTGTTTTTT
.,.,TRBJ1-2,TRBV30,CAWSVSRRGSGYTF,TGTGCCTGGAGTGTATCCCGAAGGGGATCGGGCTACACCTTC
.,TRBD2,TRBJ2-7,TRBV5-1,CASSLVAGEAYEQYF,TGCGCCAGCAGCTTAGTAGCGGGGGAAGCCTACGAGCAGTACTTC
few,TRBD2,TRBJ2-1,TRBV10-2,CASSESGGGVVEQFF,TGCGCCAGCAGTGAAAGCGGGGGGGGTGTGGTTGAGCAGTTCTTC
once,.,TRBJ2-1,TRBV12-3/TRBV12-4,CASSFLGGNEQFF,TGTGCCAGCAGTTTCCTCGGCGGCAATGAGCAGTTCTTC
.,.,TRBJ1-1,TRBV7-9,CASRAQTGTPNTEAFF,TGTGCCAGCAGAGCCCAAACCGGGACACCTAACACTGAAGCTTTCTTT
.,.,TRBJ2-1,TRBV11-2,CASSFPQGSSSYNEQFF,TGTGCCAGCAGCTTCCCCCAAGGTAGCTCCTCCTACAATGAGCAGTTCTTC
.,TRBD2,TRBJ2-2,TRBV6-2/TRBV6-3,CASSYGSGRSGTGELFF,TGTGCCAGCAGTTATGGTAGCGGGAGATCAGGCACCGGGGAGCTGTTTTTT
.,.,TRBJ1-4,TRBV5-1,CASSHSSGSTNEKLFF,TGCGCCAGCAGCCACAGTTCGGGGTCTACTAATGAAAAACTGTTTTTT
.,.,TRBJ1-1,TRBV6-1,CASSDRTGGRTEAFF,TGTGCCAGCAGTGACCGGACCGGGGGGCGCACTGAAGCTTTCTTT
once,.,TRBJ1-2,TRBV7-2,CASSWGGEERVGYTF,TGTGCCAGCAGTTGGGGCGGGGAGGAGCGGGTTGGCTACACCTTC